This TCR beta chain was observed in a study of blood T cell repertoires in COVID-19. Study-wide context: Spain, Italy and the United States supplied samples that represented acute and convalescent COVID-19. The cDNA or gDNA used as material had been derived from T cells, B-cell-depleted T cells, or PBMCs.

Trimming took off 1 base at V and 4 bases at J, with 12 bases between the two ends. Germline V gene sequence: CDR1 SGHAT, CDR2 FQDESV (reference sequence). The CDR3 runs to 15 residues. The authors' processing: Scientists estimated how many nucleated cells there were by amplifying reference gene primers. The assay was immunoSEQ multiplex PCR, and TCRdb's table has in-frame clones only and misses some. V, J and clone size reflect that table, while D and trimming were determined from the DNA. The profile covers about 58,000 clones, with about 83% appearing a single time and roughly 10% taken by the ten largest.

This receptor was identified in a man in his forties or fifties with COVID-19, enrolled during active disease. The chain recombines TRBV11-1 with TRBJ2-3; possibly TRBD2 for D (5 bases). Sequenced sample: peripheral blood. CDR3 protein: CASSLDVGSSDTQYF. The DNA of the CDR3 is TGTGCCAGCAGCTTAGACGTTGGGAGCTCAGATACGCAGTATTTT.